This T cell receptor beta chain was observed in a study of T cells in Graves' hyperthyroidism and ophthalmopathy. Study-wide results and caveats: Median prediction lead before ophthalmopathy onset was around 6.9 months with the model. From stable hyperthyroidism, ophthalmopathy was separated by a 13 V-J model. Most expanded thyroid clonotypes above 0.001 also appeared in blood.

The V end was cut by 6 bases, the J end by 9 bases, with 12 bases between. CDR3 size: 13 residues. In its sample, this clonotype was seen many times. Its cognate antigen is unknown. Researchers took RNA transcripts and amplified the TCR beta CDR3 regions from them. The primer set for the first-round RT-PCR of the TCR CDR3 was HTBI. TCRdb recomputed calls from the multiplex PCR reads with MiXCR, one row per CDR3 protein. This table holds approximately 640,000 distinct CDR3 sequences, about 45% found once. Lactation, pregnancy, other autoimmune disease or uncontrolled infection led to exclusion of patients.

This TCR derives from an adult man with Graves' disease, either hyperthyroidism or ophthalmopathy (not recorded which). V and J are TRBV12-3 or TRBV12-4 and TRBJ1-6; D not resolved. The sequencing sample was made of peripheral blood or thyroid tissue (not recorded which). The CDR3 DNA reads TGTGCCAGCAGAAACCTCGGAAGTTCACCCCTCCACTTT. It specifies CASRNLGSSPLHF.